Listed here are 6 T cell receptor beta chains from one sample, sequenced in a study of blood T cell repertoires in COVID-19. This table comes from immunoSEQ multiplex PCR, and its TCRdb copy is limited to in-frame clones, with some not included. The data contain about 290,000 clones, roughly nine tenths of them seen just once; the ten biggest clones take up around 10%. What was sequenced was peripheral blood. The receptors come from a woman in her twenties or thirties with COVID-19, enrolled during active disease.

The V call is TRBV24-1, the J call TRBJ2-7; 7 bases match TRBD1. V shed 6 bases and J 1 base; nucleotides not matched to a gene: 2. Germline CDR1 reads KGHDR; CDR2 reads SFDVKD. The CDR3 extends over 13 amino acids. The CDR3 DNA sequence: TGTGCCACCAGTCCGGGACAGTCCTACGAGCAGTACTTC. It is translated as CATSPGQSYEQYF.

The chain carries TRBV29-1 and TRBJ2-5; TRBD2 matches 14 bases. The CDR3 covers 15 residues. After removal of 6 bases from V and 5 bases from J, the junction contained 8 bases not matched to a gene. Germline loops: CDR1 SQVTM, CDR2 ANQGSEA. CDR3 in DNA: TGCAGCGTCGGGCGACTAGCGGGGGGGCGGGAGACCCAGTACTTC. Its protein is CSVGRLAGGRETQYF.

The rearrangement uses TRBV27 and TRBJ1-1; possible D gene TRBD1, 5 bases. Looked up from germline, CDR1 is MNHEY and CDR2 is SMNVEV (reference sequence). V was trimmed by 5 bases and J by 10 bases, leaving 14 bases between them. This CDR3 is 12 amino acids long. The CDR3 nucleotides read TGTGCCAGCAGTGGCGGAGCGGGGCGAGCTTTCTTT. Translated, it gives CASSGGAGRAFF.

The rearrangement links TRBV3-1 (or the pseudogene TRBV3-2) to TRBJ2-7; TRBD1 might be the D (6 bases). Germline V CDR1 and CDR2: LGHDT, YNNKEL (reference sequence). The CDR3 covers 11 residues. The V gene lost 5 bases and the J gene lost 6 bases, with 8 bases spanning the gap. CDR3 nucleotides: TGTGCCAGCAGCTCCAGGGGCGAGCAGTACTTC. This sequence encodes CASSSRGEQYF.

The chain joins TRBV4-2 to TRBJ1-3; the D gene is possibly TRBD1 (5 bases). This CDR3 has 15 amino acids. The germline V gene encodes CDR1 LGHNA and CDR2 YNFKEQ. V was shortened by 1 base and J by 0 bases, with 7 bases between the two germline ends. Written as DNA, the CDR3 is TGTGCCAGCAGCCAAGGACAGAACTCTGGAAACACCATATATTTT. Amino acid sequence: CASSQGQNSGNTIYF.

This clone was found once. V usage is TRBV7-2 and J usage is TRBJ2-1, with a weak D call TRBD1 (6 bases). The CDR3 loop spans 13 amino acids. Trimming stripped 6 bases from V and 3 bases from J, with 9 bases between. The V gene's germline CDR1 is SGHTA and CDR2 FQGNSA. Here the CDR3 reads CASSIGGYNEQFF. In DNA, the CDR3 is TGTGCCAGCAGTATAGGGGGCTACAATGAGCAGTTCTTC.